The rows below give T cell receptor beta chains drawn from one sample of a study of blood T cell repertoires in COVID-19. Measured with immunoSEQ multiplex PCR; TCRdb has only the in-frame clones, and not every one. The data show over 250,000 clones, around 89% seen once. The sample was PBMCs or T cells enriched from blood (not recorded which). These receptors originate from a woman aged 18 to 35 who had recovered from COVID-19. CDR3s include the opening cysteine and the closing phenylalanine or tryptophan. A D gene is named only where the DNA matches it firmly. The listing skips clone size in some rows; elsewhere it reads once, few, many or a size class.

v_call	d_call	clone_size	j_call	cdr3_aa	cdr3_nt
TRBV28	TRBD1	.	TRBJ1-2	CASSPEGAGYTF	TGTGCCAGCAGTCCAGAGGGGGCTGGCTACACCTTC
TRBV6-5	TRBD1	few	TRBJ1-2	CASSPAGTGNLGYTF	TGTGCCAGCAGTCCTGCCGGGACAGGGAATCTTGGCTACACCTTC
TRBV5-1	.	.	TRBJ2-2	CASSYGEGDTGELFF	TGCGCCAGCAGCTACGGAGAGGGGGACACCGGGGAGCTGTTTTTT
TRBV2	TRBD1	few	TRBJ1-2	CASRYGQGNYGYTF	TGTGCCAGCAGATACGGACAGGGGAACTATGGCTACACCTTC
TRBV27	TRBD1	.	TRBJ1-2	CASSVGQRQGDSYGYTF	TGTGCCAGCAGCGTGGGGCAAAGACAGGGGGACTCCTATGGCTACACCTTC
TRBV3-1/TRBV3-2	.	.	TRBJ2-5	CASSGIAETQYF	TGTGCCAGCAGCGGAATAGCGGAGACCCAGTACTTC
TRBV6-1	.	.	TRBJ1-5	CASSEWGLERHQPQHF	TGTGCCAGCAGTGAATGGGGGCTCGAGCGCCATCAGCCCCAGCATTTT
TRBV6-6	TRBD1	.	TRBJ2-7	CASDFGQGFDEQYF	TGTGCCAGCGACTTCGGACAGGGCTTTGACGAGCAGTACTTC
TRBV28	.	.	TRBJ2-2	CASSDDSGTGELFF	TGTGCCAGCAGTGACGACTCGGGCACCGGGGAGCTGTTTTTT
TRBV5-1	.	.	TRBJ2-3	CASSLSLQVTDTQYF	TGCGCCAGCAGCTTGAGCTTACAGGTCACAGATACGCAGTATTTT
TRBV6-5	.	.	TRBJ1-3	CASRFDRRGNTIYF	TGTGCCAGCAGATTCGACAGACGGGGAAACACCATATATTTT
TRBV19	TRBD1	.	TRBJ1-4	CASSADRVVGEKLFF	TGTGCCAGTAGTGCCGACAGGGTCGTTGGTGAAAAACTGTTTTTT
TRBV25-1	.	.	TRBJ1-3	CASRQAAGNTIYF	TGTGCCAGCAGACAGGCCGCTGGAAACACCATATATTTT
TRBV19	TRBD1	.	TRBJ1-2	CASSRDRGHGYTF	TGTGCCAGTAGTAGGGACAGGGGACATGGCTACACCTTC
TRBV29-1	TRBD1	few	TRBJ1-2	CSVDSFGQGEIYGGYTF	TGCAGCGTGGATTCGTTTGGACAGGGTGAAATCTATGGTGGCTACACCTTC
TRBV24-1	TRBD1	once	TRBJ1-6	CATSEAGTDNSPLHF	TGTGCCACCAGTGAGGCCGGGACAGATAATTCACCCCTCCACTTT
TRBV14	.	.	TRBJ2-7	CASSQDLQGYYEQYF	TGTGCCAGCAGCCAAGATCTACAGGGATACTACGAGCAGTACTTC
TRBV20-1	.	once	TRBJ2-7	CSAEQGNEQYF	TGCAGTGCTGAACAGGGTAACGAGCAGTACTTC
TRBV18	.	.	TRBJ1-5	CASSPEQASRPQHF	TGTGCCAGCTCACCAGAACAGGCATCTCGGCCCCAGCATTTT
TRBV9	.	.	TRBJ2-2	CASSDLWEFGELFF	TGTGCCAGCAGCGACCTATGGGAGTTCGGGGAGCTGTTTTTT
TRBV11-2	.	few	TRBJ1-4	CASSLGAHRGLFF	TGTGCCAGCAGCTTAGGGGCACATCGGGGACTGTTTTTT
TRBV15	.	few	TRBJ1-2	CATSGTGTNYGYTF	TGTGCCACCAGCGGCACAGGGACAAACTATGGCTACACCTTC
TRBV7-3	.	.	TRBJ2-3	CASSPWERDTQYF	TGTGCCAGCAGCCCGTGGGAGCGGGATACGCAGTATTTT
TRBV4-1	.	.	TRBJ1-5	CASSQEARTFYQPQHF	TGCGCCAGCAGCCAAGAAGCCAGGACATTCTATCAGCCCCAGCATTTT
TRBV5-6	TRBD2	.	TRBJ2-5	CASSPQWRGEYQETQYF	TGTGCCAGCAGCCCCCAATGGCGGGGGGAGTACCAAGAGACCCAGTACTTC
TRBV18	.	once	TRBJ1-2	CASSPLPAQAYGYTF	TGTGCCAGCTCACCACTCCCTGCCCAGGCCTATGGCTACACCTTC
TRBV3-1/TRBV3-2	.	.	TRBJ1-6	CASSQRGGGINSPLHF	TGTGCCAGCAGCCAAAGGGGGGGAGGGATTAATTCACCCCTCCACTTT
TRBV30	.	.	TRBJ1-4	CAWTLGGASANEKLFF	TGTGCCTGGACTCTCGGAGGGGCCTCAGCTAATGAAAAACTGTTTTTT
TRBV6-6	TRBD2	.	TRBJ2-3	CASVSGGALDTQYF	TGTGCCAGCGTAAGCGGGGGGGCTTTAGATACGCAGTATTTT
TRBV24-1	.	.	TRBJ2-3	CATREQGGTDTQYF	TGTGCCACCAGAGAACAGGGCGGAACAGATACGCAGTATTTT